The source of this TCR beta chain is a study of blood T cell repertoires in COVID-19. As for the study in general: PBMCs, B-cell-depleted T cells, or T cells provided the cDNA or gDNA that made up the material.

Produced via immunoSEQ multiplex PCR; TCRdb's table is partial and in-frame only. The sample includes roughly 10,000 clones, around nine tenths of them seen just once. V was clipped by 3 bases and J by 2 bases, with 13 bases between them. From germline, CDR1 is DFQATT and CDR2 SNEGSKA (reference sequence). This CDR3 is built from 14 residues. V usage is TRBV20-1 and J usage is TRBJ2-5; perhaps TRBD2 as D (7 bases). The clonotype was recovered from a man under 40 with active or convalescent COVID-19. The sample consisted of peripheral blood. CDR3 protein: CSASQGRGQETQYF. As DNA, the CDR3 is TGCAGTGCTAGTCAGGGGAGGGGGCAAGAGACCCAGTACTTC.